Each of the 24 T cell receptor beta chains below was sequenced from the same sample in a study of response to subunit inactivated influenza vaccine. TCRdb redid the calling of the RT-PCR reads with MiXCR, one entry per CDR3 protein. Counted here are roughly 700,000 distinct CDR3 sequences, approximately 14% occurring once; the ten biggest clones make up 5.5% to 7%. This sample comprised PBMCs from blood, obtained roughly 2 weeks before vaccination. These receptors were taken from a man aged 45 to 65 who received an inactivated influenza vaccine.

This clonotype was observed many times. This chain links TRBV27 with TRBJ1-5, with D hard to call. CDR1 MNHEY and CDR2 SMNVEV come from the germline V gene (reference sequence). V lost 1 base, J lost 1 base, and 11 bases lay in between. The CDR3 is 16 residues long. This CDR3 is CASSLWAPTSNQPQHF. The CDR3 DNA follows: TGTGCCAGCAGTTTATGGGCTCCAACGAGCAATCAGCCCCAGCATTTT.

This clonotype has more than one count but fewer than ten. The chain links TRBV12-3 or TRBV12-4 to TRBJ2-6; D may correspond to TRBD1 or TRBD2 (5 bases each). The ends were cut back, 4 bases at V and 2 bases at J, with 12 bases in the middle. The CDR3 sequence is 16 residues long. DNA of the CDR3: TGTGCCAGCAGTTACATGAGGGGACCTGGGGCCAACGTCCTGACTTTC. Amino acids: CASSYMRGPGANVLTF.

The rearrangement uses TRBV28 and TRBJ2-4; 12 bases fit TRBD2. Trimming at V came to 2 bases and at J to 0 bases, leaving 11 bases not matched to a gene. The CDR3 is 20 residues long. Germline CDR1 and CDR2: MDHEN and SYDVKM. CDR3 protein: CASSLRGLAGGFLAKNIQYF. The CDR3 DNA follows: TGTGCCAGCAGTTTAAGAGGTCTAGCGGGAGGGTTTTTAGCCAAAAACATTCAGTACTTC.

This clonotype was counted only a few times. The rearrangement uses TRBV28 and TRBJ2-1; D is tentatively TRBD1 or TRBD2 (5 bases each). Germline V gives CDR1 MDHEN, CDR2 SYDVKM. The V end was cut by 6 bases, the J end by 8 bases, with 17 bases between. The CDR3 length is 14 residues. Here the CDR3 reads CASRVLGTSDEQFF. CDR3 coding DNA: TGTGCCAGCAGAGTTTTAGGGACCTCAGATGAGCAGTTCTTC. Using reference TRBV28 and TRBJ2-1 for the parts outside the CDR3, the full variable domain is DVKVTQSSRYLVKRTGEKVFLECVQDMDHENMFWYRQDPGLGLRLIYFSYDVKMKEKGDIPEGYSVSREKKERFSLILESASTNQTSMYLCASRVLGTSDEQFFGPGTRLTVL.

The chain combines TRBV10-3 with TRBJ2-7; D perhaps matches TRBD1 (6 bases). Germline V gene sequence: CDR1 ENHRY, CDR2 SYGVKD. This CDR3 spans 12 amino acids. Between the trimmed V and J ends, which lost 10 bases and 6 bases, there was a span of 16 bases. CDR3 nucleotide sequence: TGTGCCACCCCCTACAGGGTAAGCGAGCAGTACTTC. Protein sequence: CATPYRVSEQYF.

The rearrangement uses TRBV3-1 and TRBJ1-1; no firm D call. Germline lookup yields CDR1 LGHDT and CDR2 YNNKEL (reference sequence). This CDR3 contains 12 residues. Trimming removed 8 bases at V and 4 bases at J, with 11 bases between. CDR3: CASRLEGTEAFF. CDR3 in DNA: TGTGCCAGCCGCCTAGAGGGCACTGAAGCTTTCTTT. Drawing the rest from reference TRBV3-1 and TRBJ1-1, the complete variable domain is DTAVSQTPKYLVTQMGNDKSIKCEQNLGHDTMYWYKQDSKKFLKIMFSYNNKELIINETVPNRFSPKSPDKAHLNLHINSLELGDSAVYFCASRLEGTEAFFGQGTRLTVV.

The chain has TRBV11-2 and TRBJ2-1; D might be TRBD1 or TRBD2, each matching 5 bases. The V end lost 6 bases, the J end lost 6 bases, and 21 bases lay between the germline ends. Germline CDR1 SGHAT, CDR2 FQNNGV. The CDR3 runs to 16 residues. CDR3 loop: CASSLLTGARGNEQFF. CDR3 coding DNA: TGTGCCAGCAGTCTCTTAACTGGGGCCCGGGGCAATGAGCAGTTCTTC. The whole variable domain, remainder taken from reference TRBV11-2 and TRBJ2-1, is EAGVAQSPRYKIIEKRQSVAFWCNPISGHATLYWYQQILGQGPKLLIQFQNNGVVDDSQLPKDRFSAERLKGVDSTLKIQPAKLEDSAVYLCASSLLTGARGNEQFFGPGTRLTVL.

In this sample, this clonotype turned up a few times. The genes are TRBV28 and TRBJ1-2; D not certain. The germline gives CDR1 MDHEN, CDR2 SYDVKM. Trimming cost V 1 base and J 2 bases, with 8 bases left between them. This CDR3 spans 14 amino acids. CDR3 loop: CASSLFAENYGYTF. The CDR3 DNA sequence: TGTGCCAGCAGTTTATTCGCGGAAAACTATGGCTACACCTTC.

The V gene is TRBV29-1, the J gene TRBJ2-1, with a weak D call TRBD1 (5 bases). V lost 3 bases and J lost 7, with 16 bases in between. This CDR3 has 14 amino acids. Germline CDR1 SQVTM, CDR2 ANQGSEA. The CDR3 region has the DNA TGCAGCGTTGATAAGGGGTCCCTGTCGAATGAGCAGTTCTTC. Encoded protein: CSVDKGSLSNEQFF.

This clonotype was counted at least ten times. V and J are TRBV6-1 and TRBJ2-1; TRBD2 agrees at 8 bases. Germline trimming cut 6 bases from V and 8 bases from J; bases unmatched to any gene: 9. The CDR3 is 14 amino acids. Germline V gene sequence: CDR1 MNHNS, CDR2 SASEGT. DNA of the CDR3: TGTGCCAGCAGAACAGCGGGAGTAGATTATGAGCAGTTCTTC. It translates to CASRTAGVDYEQFF.

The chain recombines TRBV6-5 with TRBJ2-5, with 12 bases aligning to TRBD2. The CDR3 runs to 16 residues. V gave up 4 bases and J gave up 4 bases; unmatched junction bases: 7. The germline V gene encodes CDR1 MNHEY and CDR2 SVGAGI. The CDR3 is CASSFRLAGEGETQYF. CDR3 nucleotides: TGTGCCAGCAGTTTCCGACTAGCGGGAGAAGGAGAGACCCAGTACTTC.

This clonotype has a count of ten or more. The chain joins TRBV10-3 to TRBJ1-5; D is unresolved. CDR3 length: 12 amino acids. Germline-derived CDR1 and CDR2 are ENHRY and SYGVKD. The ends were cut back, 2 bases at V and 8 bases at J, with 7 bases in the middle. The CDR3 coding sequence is TGTGCCATCAGTGAGGCGGCTAAGCCCCAGCATTTT. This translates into CAISEAAKPQHF.

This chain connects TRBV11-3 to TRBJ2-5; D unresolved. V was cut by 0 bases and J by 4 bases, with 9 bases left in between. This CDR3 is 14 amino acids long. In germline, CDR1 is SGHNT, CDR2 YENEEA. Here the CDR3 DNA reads TGTGCCAGCAGCTTAGATGGCCAGCGAGAGACCCAGTACTTC. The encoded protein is CASSLDGQRETQYF.

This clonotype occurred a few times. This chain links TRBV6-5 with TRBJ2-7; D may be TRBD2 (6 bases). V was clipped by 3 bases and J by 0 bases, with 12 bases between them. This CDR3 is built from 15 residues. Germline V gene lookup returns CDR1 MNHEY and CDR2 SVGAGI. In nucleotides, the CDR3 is TGTGCCAGCAGTTATTCCCCCGGGAGCTCCTACGAGCAGTACTTC. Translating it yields CASSYSPGSSYEQYF.

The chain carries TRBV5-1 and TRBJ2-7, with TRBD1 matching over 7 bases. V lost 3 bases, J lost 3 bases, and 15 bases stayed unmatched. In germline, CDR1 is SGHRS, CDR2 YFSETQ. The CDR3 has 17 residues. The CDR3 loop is CASSYDRDASPIYEQYF. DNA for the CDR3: TGCGCCAGCAGCTATGACAGGGACGCCTCCCCTATCTACGAGCAGTACTTC.

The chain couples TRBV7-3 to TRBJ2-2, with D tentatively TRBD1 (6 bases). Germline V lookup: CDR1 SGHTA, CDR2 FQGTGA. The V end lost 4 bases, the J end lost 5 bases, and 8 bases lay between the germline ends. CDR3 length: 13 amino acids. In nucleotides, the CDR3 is TGTGCCAGCAGCTCAGGGACAACCGGGGAGCTGTTTTTT. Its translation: CASSSGTTGELFF.

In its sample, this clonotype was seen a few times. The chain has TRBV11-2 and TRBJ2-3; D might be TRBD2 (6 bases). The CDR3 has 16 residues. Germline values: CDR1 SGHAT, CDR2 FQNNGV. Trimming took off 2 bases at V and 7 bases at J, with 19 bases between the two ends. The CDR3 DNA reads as TGTGCCAGCAGCTTATTCGGGGGACTCCCGGGGAATACGCAGTATTTT. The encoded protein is CASSLFGGLPGNTQYF.

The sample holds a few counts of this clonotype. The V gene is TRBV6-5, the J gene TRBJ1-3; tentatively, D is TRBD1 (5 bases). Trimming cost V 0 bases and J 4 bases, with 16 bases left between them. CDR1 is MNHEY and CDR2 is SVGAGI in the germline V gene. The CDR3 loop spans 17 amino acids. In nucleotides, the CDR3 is TGTGCCAGCAGTTACTCGCTAAACAAGGGGCCCGGAAACACCATATATTTT. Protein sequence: CASSYSLNKGPGNTIYF.

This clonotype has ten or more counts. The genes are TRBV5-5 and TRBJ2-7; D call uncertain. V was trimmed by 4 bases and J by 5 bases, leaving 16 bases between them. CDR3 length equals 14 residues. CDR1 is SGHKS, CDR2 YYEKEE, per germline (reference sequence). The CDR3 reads CASSLNPSVDEQYF. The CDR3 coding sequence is TGTGCCAGCAGCCTGAACCCTTCTGTCGACGAGCAGTACTTC. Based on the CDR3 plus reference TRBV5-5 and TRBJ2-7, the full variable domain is DAGVTQSPTHLIKTRGQQVTLRCSPISGHKSVSWYQQVLGQGPQFIFQYYEKEERGRGNFPDRFSARQFPNYSSELNVNALLLGDSALYLCASSLNPSVDEQYFGPGTRLTVT.

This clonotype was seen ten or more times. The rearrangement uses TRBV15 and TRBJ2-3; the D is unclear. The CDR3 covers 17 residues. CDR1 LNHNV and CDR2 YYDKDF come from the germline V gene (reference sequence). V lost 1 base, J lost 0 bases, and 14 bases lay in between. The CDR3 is CATSRAPAGRSTDTQYF. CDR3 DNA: TGTGCCACCAGCAGAGCGCCGGCAGGACGAAGCACAGATACGCAGTATTTT.

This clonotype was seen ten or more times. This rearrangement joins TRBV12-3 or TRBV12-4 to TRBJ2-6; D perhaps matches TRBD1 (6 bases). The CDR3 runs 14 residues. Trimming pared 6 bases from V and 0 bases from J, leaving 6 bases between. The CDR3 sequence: CASRDSSGANVLTF. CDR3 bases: TGTGCCAGCAGGGACAGCTCTGGGGCCAACGTCCTGACTTTC.

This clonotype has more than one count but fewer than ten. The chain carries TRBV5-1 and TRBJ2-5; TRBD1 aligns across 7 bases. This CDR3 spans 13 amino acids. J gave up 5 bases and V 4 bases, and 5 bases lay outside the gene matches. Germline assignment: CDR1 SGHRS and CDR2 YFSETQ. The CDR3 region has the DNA TGCGCCAGCAGCGTGACAGGGATCGAGACCCAGTACTTC. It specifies CASSVTGIETQYF.

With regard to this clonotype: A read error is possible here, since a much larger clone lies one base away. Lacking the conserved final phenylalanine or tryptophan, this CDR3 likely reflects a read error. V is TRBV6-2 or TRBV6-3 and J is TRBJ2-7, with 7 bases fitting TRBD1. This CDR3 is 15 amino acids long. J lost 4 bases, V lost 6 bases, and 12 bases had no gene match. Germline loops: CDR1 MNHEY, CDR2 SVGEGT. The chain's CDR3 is CASSPGTADYYEQYS. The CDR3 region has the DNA TGTGCCAGCAGCCCCGGGACAGCCGATTATTACGAGCAGTACTCC.

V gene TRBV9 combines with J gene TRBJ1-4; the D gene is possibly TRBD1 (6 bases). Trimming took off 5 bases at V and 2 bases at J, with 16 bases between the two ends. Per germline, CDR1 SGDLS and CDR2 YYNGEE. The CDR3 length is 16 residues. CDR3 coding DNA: TGTGCCAGCAGTCGGTCCGGGGGGCGGACTAATGAAAAACTGTTTTTT. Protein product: CASSRSGGRTNEKLFF.